Listed here are 10 T cell receptor beta chains from one sample, sequenced in a study of blood T cell repertoires in COVID-19. This table comes from immunoSEQ multiplex PCR, and its TCRdb copy is limited to in-frame clones, with some not included. The table includes 80,000 to 90,000 clones, about four fifths detected once. The sequenced sample was peripheral blood. These TCRs come from an elderly woman with acute or convalescent COVID-19.

This clone was counted a few times. This chain links TRBV7-2 with TRBJ2-2, with TRBD1 matching over 7 bases. The V gene end was trimmed by 5 bases and the J gene end by 0 bases; junction bases not matched to a gene: 6. This CDR3 region has 16 residues. CDR1 is SGHTA, CDR2 FQGNSA, per germline. The CDR3 loop reads CASSLLGTANTGELFF. As DNA, the CDR3 is TGTGCCAGCAGCCTACTCGGGACAGCGAACACCGGGGAGCTGTTTTTT.

The chain has TRBV7-8 and TRBJ2-5; 8 bases agree with TRBD2. The CDR3 length is 16 residues. V lost 5 bases to trimming and J lost 9 bases; unmatched junction nucleotides: 17. In germline, CDR1 is SGHVS, CDR2 FQNEAQ. CDR3 sequence (DNA): TGTGCCAGCAGCCAGGACGGGCTAGCGGGCCTAGGGGCCCAGTACTTC. Its translation is CASSQDGLAGLGAQYF.

The chain couples TRBV6-5 to TRBJ2-3, with TRBD1 identical over 7 bases. Germline loops: CDR1 MNHEY, CDR2 SVGAGI. After removal of 6 bases from V and 0 bases from J, the junction contained 6 bases not matched to a gene. The CDR3 runs to 15 residues. The CDR3 protein is CASSAGTASTDTQYF. As DNA, the CDR3 is TGTGCCAGCAGCGCCGGGACAGCTAGCACAGATACGCAGTATTTT.

The CDR3 DNA reads as TGTGCCATCAACAGGGGGGGAGCGGACGCTGAAGCTTTCTTT. This encodes CAINRGGADAEAFF. The rearrangement links TRBV10-3 to TRBJ1-1, with TRBD1 matching over 8 bases. Trimming at V came to 7 bases and at J to 6 bases, leaving 10 bases not matched to a gene. CDR3 length: 14 residues. Germline V gene lookup returns CDR1 ENHRY and CDR2 SYGVKD.

This clone came up once. This chain joins TRBV9 and TRBJ2-7; D ambiguous. The CDR3 is 14 amino acids. V dropped 0 bases and J dropped 7 bases, with 14 bases sitting between them. Looked up from germline, CDR1 is SGDLS and CDR2 is YYNGEE. The CDR3 loop is CASSVGTVGSEQYF. CDR3 sequence (DNA): TGTGCCAGCAGCGTAGGAACAGTGGGTTCAGAGCAGTACTTC.

The chain links TRBV28 to TRBJ1-3; 8 bases are shared with TRBD1. Germline loops: CDR1 MDHEN, CDR2 SYDVKM. V shed 5 bases and J 5 bases; nucleotides not matched to a gene: 8. The CDR3 consists of 15 residues. This chain's CDR3 is CASSPGQGGRNTIYF. CDR3 nucleotide sequence: TGTGCCAGCAGTCCCGGACAGGGAGGGAGAAACACCATATATTTT.

This clone was found a few times. This chain connects TRBV5-4 to TRBJ2-1; 10 nucleotides agree with TRBD1. The CDR3 is made up of 17 amino acids. Germline CDR1 and CDR2: SGHNT and YYREEE (reference sequence). After removal of 1 base from V and 4 bases from J, the junction contained 8 bases not matched to a gene. The CDR3 bases are TGTGCCAGCAGCTTGAAGACAGGGGGCGCGGGGTACAATGAGCAGTTCTTC. Protein sequence: CASSLKTGGAGYNEQFF.

The rearrangement uses TRBV12-3 or TRBV12-4 and TRBJ1-4; D is uncertain. The V end lost 3 bases, the J end lost 4 bases, and 3 bases lay between the germline ends. This CDR3 has 12 amino acids. CDR3 nucleotides: TGTGCCAGCAGTTTCGGTAATGAAAAACTGTTTTTT. Its translation is CASSFGNEKLFF.

As concerns this clone: Other DNA variants within this sample encode the same CDR3. V and J are TRBV18 and TRBJ1-6; 8 nucleotides align to TRBD1. V lost 0 bases, J lost 7 bases, and 5 bases stayed unmatched. The CDR3 consists of 16 residues. Germline CDR1 is KGHSH and CDR2 is LQKENI. The CDR3 nucleotides read TGTGCCAGCTCACCACCAGGGACAGGCAAAAATTCACCCCTCCACTTT. Amino acids: CASSPPGTGKNSPLHF.

The chain has TRBV27 and TRBJ2-7; D is perhaps TRBD1 (6 bases). This CDR3 spans 14 amino acids. Trimming removed 2 bases at V and 2 bases at J, with 10 bases between. Per the germline V gene, CDR1 is MNHEY and CDR2 is SMNVEV (reference sequence). The DNA of the CDR3 is TGTGCCAGCAGTTTAAACAGGGTCACCTACGAGCAGTACTTC. Protein: CASSLNRVTYEQYF.